A single T cell receptor beta chain is shown here with its context. J gave up 0 bases and V 6 bases, and 17 bases lay outside the gene matches. The CDR3 is 20 amino acids. Germline assignment: CDR1 PRHDT and CDR2 FYEKMQ (reference sequence). The record originates from a study of memory CD4+ T cells and cytomegalovirus serostatus. Sequencing was performed with immunoSEQ multiplex PCR; in TCRdb, only in-frame clones are kept and a portion is missing. The sample carries about 54,000 clones, about 80% recorded once. The sort gate was single viable CD3+CD4+CD8-CD45RO+ cells for memory CD4+ T cells. The V and J genes are TRBV13 and TRBJ2-7, with 13 bases lining up with TRBD2. Sequencing used memory CD4+ T cells from blood. The sequence was collected from an adult in good health and CMV-seropositive. The CDR3 loop is CASSSTPGLAGAATSYEQYF. Here the CDR3 DNA reads TGTGCCAGCAGTTCTACACCAGGACTAGCGGGAGCAGCCACCTCCTACGAGCAGTACTTC.